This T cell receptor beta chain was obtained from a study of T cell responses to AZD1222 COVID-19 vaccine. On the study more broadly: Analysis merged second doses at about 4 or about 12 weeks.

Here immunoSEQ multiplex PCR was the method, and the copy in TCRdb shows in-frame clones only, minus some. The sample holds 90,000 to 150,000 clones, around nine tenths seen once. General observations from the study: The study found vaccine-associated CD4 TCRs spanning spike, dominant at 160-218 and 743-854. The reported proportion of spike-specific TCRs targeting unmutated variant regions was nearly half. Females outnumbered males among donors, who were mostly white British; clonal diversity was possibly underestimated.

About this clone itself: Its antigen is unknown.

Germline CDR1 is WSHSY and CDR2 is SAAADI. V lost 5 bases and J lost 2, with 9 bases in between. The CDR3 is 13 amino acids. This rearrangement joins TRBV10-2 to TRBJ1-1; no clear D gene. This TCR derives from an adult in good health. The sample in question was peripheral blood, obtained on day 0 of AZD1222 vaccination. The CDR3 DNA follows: TGCGCCAGCAGTCGGGGAGACAACACTGAAGCTTTCTTT. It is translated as CASSRGDNTEAFF.